This T cell receptor (beta chain) derives from a study of blood T cell repertoires in COVID-19. Overall study: Acute and convalescent COVID-19 specimens originated in the United States, Italy and Spain.

V shed 5 bases and J shed 0 bases, with 8 bases lying between them. The CDR3 runs 14 residues. CDR1 and CDR2 from the germline V gene are SGHAT and FQNNGV. This clone was picked up a small number of times. The method was immunoSEQ multiplex PCR; TCRdb's version includes in-frame clones alone and lacks a portion of them. The table has about 110,000 clones, about 70% seen once. The chain recombines TRBV11-2 with TRBJ1-3; D perhaps matches TRBD1 (5 bases). The sequenced material came from peripheral blood. The source is a human donor with acute or convalescent COVID-19. The donor label of this sample is uncertain. The CDR3 here is CASSRGYSGNTIYF. CDR3 bases: TGTGCCAGCAGCAGGGGTTACTCTGGAAACACCATATATTTT.